This TCR beta chain came from a study of blood T cell repertoires in COVID-19. Sequencing used immunoSEQ multiplex PCR; TCRdb keeps in-frame clones, though not all of them. The data hold 70,000 to 100,000 clones, with about 90% observed a single time. The CDR3 is 16 amino acids. The germline CDR1 and CDR2 sequences are GTSNPN and SVGIG (reference sequence). Trimming removed 0 bases from V and 4 bases from J; junction bases left unmatched: 10. The rearrangement links TRBV30 to TRBJ1-2, with 8 bases that match TRBD1. What was sequenced was peripheral blood. The clonotype was recovered from a woman between 70 and 85 years old with acute or convalescent COVID-19. CDR3 amino acids: CAWSVGDRTDFYGYTF. CDR3 in DNA: TGTGCCTGGAGTGTAGGGGACAGGACCGACTTCTATGGCTACACCTTC.